One and the same sample provided the 28 T cell receptor beta chains below, sequenced in a study of blood T cell repertoires in COVID-19. Some clones are missing from TCRdb's copy, which holds only in-frame ones; the method was immunoSEQ multiplex PCR. Of roughly 86,000 clones listed, 86% were seen once; the top ten hold around 5.3%. Sequenced input: peripheral blood. The receptors come from a man aged 50 to 59 with active or convalescent COVID-19.

The chain recombines TRBV5-4 with TRBJ2-5; 12 bases align to TRBD2. Germline V lookup: CDR1 SGHNT, CDR2 YYREEE (reference sequence). The V segment lost 4 bases and the J segment 5 bases; nucleotides outside the gene matches: 9. The CDR3 covers 16 residues. This CDR3 reads CASSLASGGAWETQYF. DNA of the CDR3: TGTGCCAGCAGCCTCGCTAGCGGGGGGGCGTGGGAGACCCAGTACTTC.

The chain joins TRBV6-2 or TRBV6-3 to TRBJ2-7; 7 nucleotides align to TRBD1. The CDR3 has 13 residues. V dropped 6 bases and J dropped 7; count of bases not matched to a gene: 9. In germline, CDR1 is MNHEY, CDR2 SVGEGT. In nucleotides, the CDR3 is TGTGCCAGCAGCCGGGACAGACGAGGGGAGCAGTACTTC. It yields the protein CASSRDRRGEQYF.

This clone was counted only a few times. The same CDR3 also results from other DNA sequences found in this sample. The V and J genes are TRBV5-1 and TRBJ2-5; 7 bases line up with TRBD2. Germline CDR1 SGHRS, CDR2 YFSETQ. V trimming: 0 bases; J trimming: 5 bases; junction bases outside the gene matches: 4. The CDR3 has 14 amino acids. CDR3 sequence (DNA): TGCGCCAGCAGCTTGGGCCAGGGAGGGGAGACCCAGTACTTC. It encodes CASSLGQGGETQYF. Full variable domain (outside the CDR3, taken from reference TRBV5-1 and TRBJ2-5): KAGVTQTPRYLIKTRGQQVTLSCSPISGHRSVSWYQQTPGQGLQFLFEYFSETQRNKGNFPGRFSGRQFSNSRSEMNVSTLELGDSALYLCASSLGQGGETQYFGPGTRLLVL.

The genes are TRBV6-4 and TRBJ2-1; tentatively, D is TRBD2 (6 bases). V gave up 0 bases and J gave up 7 bases, with 13 bases separating them. CDR1 MRHNA and CDR2 SNTAGT come from the germline V gene. CDR3 length equals 15 residues. The CDR3 loop reads CASSDSGTPFNEQFF. The CDR3 coding sequence is TGTGCCAGCAGTGACTCGGGGACTCCCTTTAATGAGCAGTTCTTC.

CDR3 residues: CASSRQSTYYNEQFF. DNA for the CDR3: TGTGCCAGCAGTCGACAGTCCACTTACTACAATGAGCAGTTCTTC. The V call is TRBV6-5, the J call TRBJ2-1; D perhaps matches TRBD1 (5 bases). Germline V gene lookup returns CDR1 MNHEY and CDR2 SVGAGI. V was pared by 5 bases and J by 3 bases, with 14 bases between. The length of the CDR3 is 15 residues.

This chain uses TRBV11-2 with TRBJ2-3, with 8 bases lining up with TRBD1. This CDR3 region has 15 residues. Germline lookup yields CDR1 SGHAT and CDR2 FQNNGV. J lost 4 bases, V lost 7 bases, and 10 bases had no gene match. The chain's CDR3 is CASTRQGMGADTQYF. CDR3 DNA sequence: TGTGCCAGCACCCGACAGGGGATGGGTGCAGATACGCAGTATTTT.

The CDR3 region has the DNA TGTGCCAGCAGCTTAGGCAGGGCTGGAAACACCATATATTTT. Translation: CASSLGRAGNTIYF. This chain connects TRBV13 to TRBJ1-3, with D possibly being TRBD1 (5 bases). V lost 0 bases and J 2 bases, leaving 5 bases between the germline ends. Germline CDR1 PRHDT, CDR2 FYEKMQ (reference sequence). The CDR3 consists of 14 residues.

The chain couples TRBV6-2 or TRBV6-3 to TRBJ1-3, with 9 bases matching TRBD1. Trimming at V came to 5 bases and at J to 1 base, leaving 0 bases not matched to a gene. The CDR3 spans 14 residues. Germline-derived CDR1 and CDR2 are MNHEY and SVGEGT. CDR3 nucleotide sequence: TGTGCCAGCAGTGGACAGGGGTCTGGAAACACCATATATTTT. The encoded protein is CASSGQGSGNTIYF.

The gene calls are TRBV28 and TRBJ1-6; 8 nucleotides align to TRBD1. Germline V gene sequence: CDR1 MDHEN, CDR2 SYDVKM. This CDR3 region has 15 residues. The ends lost 5 bases at V and 9 bases at J; junction bases unmatched: 9. The CDR3 sequence: CASSPSGGVGSPLHF. The CDR3 nucleotides are TGTGCCAGCAGTCCTTCAGGGGGCGTCGGTTCACCCCTCCACTTT.

This chain uses TRBV27 with TRBJ2-7; D possibly corresponds to TRBD1 (5 bases). CDR1 is MNHEY, CDR2 SMNVEV, per germline (reference sequence). This CDR3 region has 12 residues. V was clipped by 6 bases and J by 7 bases, with 13 bases between them. DNA of the CDR3: TGTGCCAGCAGAGGGGCTTCGTGGGAGCAGTACTTC. It yields the protein CASRGASWEQYF.

The chain's CDR3 is CASSYSLGGDTEAFF. In nucleotides, the CDR3 is TGTGCCAGCAGTTACTCTTTAGGGGGGGACACTGAAGCTTTCTTT. The rearrangement links TRBV6-5 to TRBJ1-1, with D perhaps TRBD1 (6 bases). Trimming removed 0 bases from V and 3 bases from J, with 11 bases in between. This CDR3 has 15 residues. CDR1 and CDR2 from the germline V gene are MNHEY and SVGAGI.

V and J are TRBV7-2 and TRBJ2-5; 14 bases line up with TRBD2. Germline V gene sequence: CDR1 SGHTA, CDR2 FQGNSA. The V segment lost 3 bases and the J segment 8 bases; nucleotides outside the gene matches: 5. The length of the CDR3 is 15 residues. CDR3 residues: CASSLTTSGGATQYF. CDR3 nucleotide sequence: TGTGCCAGCAGCTTGACGACTAGCGGGGGGGCCACCCAGTACTTC. The entire variable domain, with the rest obtained from reference TRBV7-2 and TRBJ2-5, is as follows: GAGVSQSPSNKVTEKGKDVELRCDPISGHTALYWYRQSLGQGLEFLIYFQGNSAPDKSGLPSDRFSAERTGGSVSTLTIQRTQQEDSAVYLCASSLTTSGGATQYFGPGTRLLVL.

With respect to this clone: The sample has other DNA sequences that encode this CDR3 too. The rearrangement joins TRBV11-2 to TRBJ2-4; D remains unclear. Germline V gene data show CDR1 as SGHAT and CDR2 as FQNNGV. The CDR3 sequence is 14 residues long. The germline V and J ends were trimmed by 4 bases and 0 bases, with 7 bases remaining between them. The DNA for the CDR3 is TGTGCCAGCAGCTCCAGGCTAGCCAAAAACATTCAGTACTTC. Translated: CASSSRLAKNIQYF.

The chain has TRBV18 and TRBJ2-1; D is possibly TRBD2 (5 bases). In germline, CDR1 is KGHSH, CDR2 LQKENI. The CDR3 extends over 14 amino acids. Trimming shortened V by 0 bases and J by 9 bases, and 12 bases separated the two germline ends. CDR3 amino acids: CASSPPPLGVEQFF. CDR3 coding DNA: TGTGCCAGCTCACCACCGCCGCTCGGGGTTGAGCAGTTCTTC.

This chain links TRBV9 with TRBJ1-1; no clear D. CDR1 is SGDLS, CDR2 YYNGEE, per germline. This CDR3 region has 14 residues. The V gene lost 4 bases and the J gene lost 4 bases, with 14 bases spanning the gap. Written as DNA, the CDR3 is TGTGCCAGCAGCTCCCCAGCGGGTGGCACTGAAGCTTTCTTT. Protein product: CASSSPAGGTEAFF.

This clone came up once. The chain joins TRBV28 to TRBJ2-2; D is perhaps TRBD1 (5 bases). From germline, CDR1 is MDHEN and CDR2 SYDVKM. Between the trimmed V and J ends, which lost 1 base and 6 bases, there was a span of 18 bases. This CDR3 has 17 residues. The CDR3 nucleotides read TGTGCCAGCAGTTTATCTCGATACACGAAAGGGGCCGGGGAGCTGTTTTTT. This encodes CASSLSRYTKGAGELFF.

This rearrangement joins TRBV5-1 to TRBJ1-4, with 7 bases lining up with TRBD1. The germline V gene encodes CDR1 SGHRS and CDR2 YFSETQ. The CDR3 covers 14 residues. Trimming at V came to 4 bases and at J to 4 bases, leaving 4 bases not matched to a gene. CDR3 protein: CASSPGDSNEKLFF. CDR3 in DNA: TGCGCCAGCAGCCCCGGGGACAGTAATGAAAAACTGTTTTTT.

This clone came up once. The V call is TRBV27, the J call TRBJ2-3; possibly TRBD1 for D (6 bases). Trimming pared 5 bases from V and 2 bases from J, leaving 14 bases between. This CDR3 region has 15 residues. CDR1 is MNHEY and CDR2 is SMNVEV in the germline V gene (reference sequence). CDR3 in amino acids: CASSPQQGVTDTQYF. Written as DNA, the CDR3 is TGTGCCAGCAGTCCCCAACAGGGCGTCACAGATACGCAGTATTTT.

The chain joins TRBV7-9 to TRBJ2-7; D ambiguous. V was pared by 8 bases and J by 3 bases, with 14 bases between. Germline V gene lookup returns CDR1 SEHNR and CDR2 FQNEAQ (reference sequence). The CDR3 runs to 13 residues. DNA of the CDR3: TGTGCCAGCCGTCCCCCTAACAGCTACGAGCAGTACGTC. Translated, it gives CASRPPNSYEQYV.

The chain employs TRBV11-3 and TRBJ2-3, with D unclear. Trimming pared 4 bases from V and 4 bases from J, leaving 6 bases between. CDR1 SGHNT and CDR2 YENEEA come from the germline V gene. CDR3 length: 12 amino acids. CDR3: CASSSSSDTQYF. CDR3 DNA sequence: TGTGCCAGCAGCTCCAGTTCAGATACGCAGTATTTT.

The genes are TRBV14 and TRBJ2-7, with 9 bases fitting TRBD1. This CDR3 has 15 residues. The trim removed 2 bases at V and 2 bases at J, leaving 4 bases unmatched. The germline gives CDR1 SGHDN, CDR2 FVKESK. In DNA form, the CDR3 reads TGTGCCAGCAGCCAAACAGGGGGCAATACCTACGAGCAGTACTTC. Amino acids: CASSQTGGNTYEQYF.

This rearrangement joins TRBV19 to TRBJ1-2; TRBD1 aligns across 10 bases. The CDR3 is made up of 18 amino acids. CDR1 and CDR2 from the germline V gene are LNHDA and SQIVND (reference sequence). Germline trimming cut 3 bases from V and 4 bases from J; bases unmatched to any gene: 14. The chain's CDR3 is CASSMDVADRGSLYGYTF. The CDR3 DNA follows: TGTGCCAGTAGTATGGATGTCGCGGACAGGGGGTCCCTCTATGGCTACACCTTC. The entire variable domain, with the rest obtained from reference TRBV19 and TRBJ1-2, is as follows: DGGITQSPKYLFRKEGQNVTLSCEQNLNHDAMYWYRQDPGQGLRLIYYSQIVNDFQKGDIAEGYSVSREKKESFPLTVTSAQKNPTAFYLCASSMDVADRGSLYGYTFGSGTRLTVV.

The gene calls are TRBV28 and TRBJ2-7, with TRBD1 matching over 7 bases. CDR1 is MDHEN, CDR2 SYDVKM, per germline. This CDR3 has 15 residues. After removal of 5 bases from V and 2 bases from J, the junction contained 9 bases not matched to a gene. CDR3 residues: CASSDREGWTYEQYV. CDR3 nucleotides: TGTGCCAGCAGTGACAGGGAAGGGTGGACCTACGAGCAGTACGTC.

With regard to this clone: The sample has other DNA sequences that encode this CDR3 too. The rearrangement links TRBV9 to TRBJ2-5, with D uncertain. The germline V gene has CDR1 SGDLS and CDR2 YYNGEE. CDR3 length: 13 amino acids. The ends were cut back, 0 bases at V and 5 bases at J, with 8 bases in the middle. The CDR3 nucleotides are TGTGCCAGCAGCGTAGGGCAGAGGGAGACCCAGTACTTC. This sequence encodes CASSVGQRETQYF.

The rearrangement uses TRBV5-1 and TRBJ2-7; TRBD2 agrees at 11 bases. The J segment lost 2 bases and the V segment lost 1 base, leaving 5 bases of the junction unmatched. This CDR3 region has 16 residues. Germline CDR1 SGHRS, CDR2 YFSETQ. CDR3 bases: TGCGCCAGCAGCTTGACGCCTAGCGGGGGGACCTACGAGCAGTACGTC. Translating it yields CASSLTPSGGTYEQYV.

This clone showed up just a few times. This sequence joins TRBV5-1 and TRBJ2-5; the match to TRBD1 covers 10 bases. The CDR3 covers 14 residues. CDR1 and CDR2 from the germline V gene are SGHRS and YFSETQ. The V gene end was trimmed by 4 bases and the J gene end by 3 bases; junction bases not matched to a gene: 3. The CDR3 DNA follows: TGCGCCAGCAGCCTTGGGACAGGGGAAGAGACCCAGTACTTC. Translation: CASSLGTGEETQYF.

V and J are TRBV19 and TRBJ1-4; 9 nucleotides align to TRBD1. The CDR3 length is 14 residues. Germline V CDR1 and CDR2: LNHDA, SQIVND (reference sequence). V was clipped by 6 bases and J by 8 bases; unmatched bases: 7. The CDR3 nucleotides are TGTGCCAGTAGCGACGGGACAGGGAGGGAAAAACTGTTTTTT. This encodes CASSDGTGREKLFF.

The genes are TRBV4-3 and TRBJ1-6; D gene uncertain. Trimming pared 1 base from V and 14 bases from J, leaving 18 bases between. Per germline, CDR1 LGHNA and CDR2 YSLEER. The CDR3 has 15 residues. The CDR3 coding sequence is TGCGCCAGCAGCCAAGTAGGTCTGGCCGGCGAGGCCCTCCACTTT. Its translation is CASSQVGLAGEALHF.